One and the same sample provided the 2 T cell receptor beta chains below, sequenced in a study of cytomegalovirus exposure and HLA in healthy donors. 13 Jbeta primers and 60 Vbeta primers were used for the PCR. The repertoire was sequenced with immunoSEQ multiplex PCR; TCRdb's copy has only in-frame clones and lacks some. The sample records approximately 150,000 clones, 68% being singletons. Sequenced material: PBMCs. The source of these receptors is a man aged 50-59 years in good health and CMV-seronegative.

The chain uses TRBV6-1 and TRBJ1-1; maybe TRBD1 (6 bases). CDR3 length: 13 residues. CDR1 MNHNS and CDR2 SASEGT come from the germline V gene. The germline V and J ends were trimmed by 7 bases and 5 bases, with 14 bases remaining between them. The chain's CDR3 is CASIKHRDTEAFF. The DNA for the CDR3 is TGTGCCAGCATTAAGCACAGGGATACTGAAGCTTTCTTT.

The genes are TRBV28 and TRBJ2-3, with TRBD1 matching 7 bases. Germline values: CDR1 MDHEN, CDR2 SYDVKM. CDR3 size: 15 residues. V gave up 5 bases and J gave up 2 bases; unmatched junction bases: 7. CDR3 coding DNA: TGTGCCAGCAGTCCCCCGACAGGGAACACAGATACGCAGTATTTT. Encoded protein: CASSPPTGNTDTQYF.